The clone carrying this TCR beta chain was found a few times. The study drew donors from healthy Caucasian individuals in Russia aged roughly 6 to 90. The data originate from a study of blood T cells in healthy people across ages. Looked up from germline, CDR1 is GTSNPN and CDR2 is SVGIG (reference sequence). This CDR3 spans 13 amino acids. V lost 2 bases to trimming and J lost 2 bases, with 10 bases between them. Primers used in a second PCR of roughly 6 to 12 cycles were a sample-barcoded 5' primer and a J-beta primer mix. With 12 random nucleotides, a template-switch adaptor tagged each individual cDNA molecule. A single record per CDR3 protein comes from TCRdb applying MiXCR to the 5' RACE reads. This sample has approximately 670,000 distinct CDR3 sequences, with 35% to 50% found just once.

The sequenced sample consisted of blood. The chain links TRBV30 to TRBJ2-7; D not resolved. The sequence was collected from a man at least 80 years old in good health. Here the CDR3 DNA reads TGTGCCTGGAGTACGTCCGCAACCTACGAGCAGTACTTC. Protein sequence: CAWSTSATYEQYF. Supplemented by reference TRBV30 and TRBJ2-7, the full variable domain reads SQTIHQWPATLVQPVGSPLSLECTVEGTSNPNLYWYRQAAGRGLQLLFYSVGIGQISSEVPQNLSASRPQDRQFILSSKKLLLSDSGFYLCAWSTSATYEQYFGPGTRLTVT.